The 13 T cell receptor beta chains in this list originate from one sample, sequenced in a study of T cell responses to AZD1222 COVID-19 vaccine. Sequenced by immunoSEQ multiplex PCR; TCRdb stores in-frame clones only, minus some. The sample holds about 86,000 clones; over 85% are singletons and the top ten take 5.3%. The sample consisted of peripheral blood, taken 28 days after the second AZD1222 dose. These receptors all come from an adult who received the AZD1222 COVID-19 vaccine.

The chain uses TRBV27 and TRBJ2-7; perhaps TRBD2 as D (6 bases). Looked up from germline, CDR1 is MNHEY and CDR2 is SMNVEV (reference sequence). Between the trimmed V and J ends, which lost 5 bases and 2 bases, there was a span of 19 bases. The CDR3 is 16 amino acids. The CDR3 loop reads CASSGGVARGTYEQYF. For the CDR3, the DNA is TGTGCCAGCAGTGGCGGGGTTGCCCGGGGAACCTACGAGCAGTACTTC.

In DNA, the CDR3 is TGTGCCTTTGGGGGGGCTGGAAACACCATATATTTT. Its translation is CAFGGAGNTIYF. J is TRBJ1-3 and V is TRBV12-3 or TRBV12-4; possible D gene TRBD1, 5 bases. V gave up 11 bases and J gave up 2 bases, with 10 bases separating them. The CDR3 contains 12 residues.

This chain connects TRBV2 to TRBJ2-4; 8 nucleotides line up with TRBD1. The CDR3 covers 14 residues. V lost 3 bases to trimming and J lost 8 bases; unmatched junction nucleotides: 6. CDR1 SNHLY and CDR2 FYNNEI come from the germline V gene. The CDR3 DNA is TGTGCCAGCAGTGATCCGGGACAGGACGACATTCAGTACTTC. Its translation: CASSDPGQDDIQYF.

The V call is TRBV7-6, the J call TRBJ2-3; 11 bases are shared with TRBD2. Losses at the gene ends were 4 bases for V and 2 bases for J; bases not matched to a gene: 5. CDR1 is SGHVS and CDR2 is FNYEAQ in the germline V gene. CDR3 length: 16 amino acids. The CDR3 sequence: CASSSTSGVTTDTQYF. The CDR3 DNA reads as TGTGCCAGCAGCTCGACTAGCGGGGTAACCACAGATACGCAGTATTTT.

V is TRBV30 and J is TRBJ2-3; D might be TRBD2 (6 bases). Looked up from germline, CDR1 is GTSNPN and CDR2 is SVGIG (reference sequence). CDR3 length equals 14 residues. V gave up 5 bases and J gave up 0 bases, with 12 bases separating them. CDR3 nucleotide sequence: TGTGCCTGGGGGAGGCCACTGAGCACAGATACGCAGTATTTT. Its translation is CAWGRPLSTDTQYF. Full variable domain (outside the CDR3, taken from reference TRBV30 and TRBJ2-3): SQTIHQWPATLVQPVGSPLSLECTVEGTSNPNLYWYRQAAGRGLQLLFYSVGIGQISSEVPQNLSASRPQDRQFILSSKKLLLSDSGFYLCAWGRPLSTDTQYFGPGTRLTVL.

The chain has TRBV6-2 or TRBV6-3 and TRBJ1-5, with no clear D. V was cut by 0 bases and J by 7 bases, with 10 bases left in between. CDR1 and CDR2 (germline): MNHEY, SVGEGT. The CDR3 is 14 residues long. CDR3 loop: CASSYSLYKQPQHF. CDR3 DNA sequence: TGTGCCAGCAGTTACTCGTTGTATAAGCAGCCCCAGCATTTT.

The V gene is TRBV9, the J gene TRBJ2-1; TRBD1 matches 9 bases. J gave up 7 bases and V 4 bases, and 12 bases lay outside the gene matches. Germline V gene data show CDR1 as SGDLS and CDR2 as YYNGEE. This CDR3 contains 16 residues. This CDR3 is CASSPRDRVLANEQFF. The CDR3 DNA reads TGTGCCAGCAGCCCAAGGGACAGGGTGTTAGCGAATGAGCAGTTCTTC.

The chain recombines TRBV2 with TRBJ1-1, with 9 bases matching TRBD1. The ends lost 4 bases at V and 4 bases at J; junction bases unmatched: 1. From germline, CDR1 is SNHLY and CDR2 FYNNEI. The CDR3 loop spans 13 amino acids. Here the CDR3 reads CASSAGQGTEAFF. CDR3 sequence (DNA): TGTGCCAGCAGTGCGGGACAGGGCACTGAAGCTTTCTTT.

J is TRBJ2-7 and V is TRBV4-3; D unresolved. This CDR3 contains 18 residues. V shed 0 bases and J shed 0 bases, with 18 bases lying between them. Germline CDR1 and CDR2: LGHNA and YSLEER. CDR3 sequence reads: CASSQDRGRSISSYEQYF. The DNA of the CDR3 is TGCGCCAGCAGCCAAGATCGTGGCCGTTCGATTTCCTCCTACGAGCAGTACTTC.

The chain joins TRBV19 to TRBJ1-2, with D maybe TRBD1 (6 bases). CDR1 is LNHDA, CDR2 SQIVND, per germline (reference sequence). Between the trimmed V and J ends, which lost 4 bases and 7 bases, there was a span of 16 bases. This CDR3 has 14 residues. The CDR3 spells CASSTRGLGGGYTF. The CDR3 DNA follows: TGTGCCAGTAGTACCCGGGGGCTTGGTGGTGGCTACACCTTC.

V and J are TRBV7-2 and TRBJ1-2, with D perhaps matching TRBD1 (6 bases). The CDR3 runs 13 residues. Germline V gene data show CDR1 as SGHTA and CDR2 as FQGNSA. Between the trimmed V and J ends, which lost 5 bases and 5 bases, there was a span of 12 bases. The CDR3 reads CASSTGQSYGYTF. CDR3 coding DNA: TGTGCCAGCAGCACAGGACAGTCTTATGGCTACACCTTC.

The rearrangement uses TRBV27 and TRBJ2-2, with 10 positions matching TRBD2. Germline-derived CDR1 and CDR2 are MNHEY and SMNVEV (reference sequence). V dropped 6 bases and J dropped 4; count of bases not matched to a gene: 8. The CDR3 runs to 16 residues. The CDR3 nucleotides are TGTGCCAGCAGAGTCCTAGCGGGGGTTAGCACCGGGGAGCTGTTTTTT. Translated: CASRVLAGVSTGELFF.

Here the CDR3 reads CASSHLGWGQGQNIQYF. CDR3 DNA: TGTGCCAGCAGCCACCTCGGCTGGGGACAGGGCCAAAACATTCAGTACTTC. The rearrangement links TRBV14 to TRBJ2-4, with 9 nucleotides matching TRBD1. The V gene's germline CDR1 is SGHDN and CDR2 FVKESK. This CDR3 spans 17 amino acids. V lost 3 bases and J lost 5; bases outside the gene matches: 11.